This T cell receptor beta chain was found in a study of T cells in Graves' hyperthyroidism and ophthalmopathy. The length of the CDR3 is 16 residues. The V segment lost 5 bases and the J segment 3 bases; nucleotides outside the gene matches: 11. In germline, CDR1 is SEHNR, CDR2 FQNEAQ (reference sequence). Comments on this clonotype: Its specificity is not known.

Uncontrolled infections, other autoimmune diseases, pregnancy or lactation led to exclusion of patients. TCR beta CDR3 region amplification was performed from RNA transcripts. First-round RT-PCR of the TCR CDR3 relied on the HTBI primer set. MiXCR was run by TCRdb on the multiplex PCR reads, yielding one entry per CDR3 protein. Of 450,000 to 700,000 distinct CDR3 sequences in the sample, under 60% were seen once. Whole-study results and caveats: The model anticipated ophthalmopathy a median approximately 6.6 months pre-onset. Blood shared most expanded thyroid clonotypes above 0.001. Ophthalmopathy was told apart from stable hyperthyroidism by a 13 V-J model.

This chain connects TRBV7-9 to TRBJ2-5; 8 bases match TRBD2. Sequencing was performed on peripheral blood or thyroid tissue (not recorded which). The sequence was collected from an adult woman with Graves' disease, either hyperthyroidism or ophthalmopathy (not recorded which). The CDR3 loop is CASSPPGAAGEETQYF. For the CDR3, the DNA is TGTGCCAGCAGCCCCCCGGGGGCAGCGGGAGAAGAGACCCAGTACTTC.